What follows are 28 T cell receptor beta chains derived from one specimen sequenced in a study of T cell repertoires in cytomegalovirus infection. TCRdb reprocessed the reads with MiXCR, giving one entry per CDR3 protein. This sample has approximately 990,000 distinct CDR3 sequences; approximately 33% occur once, and the top ten carry 13%. These TCRs are of unknown antigen specificity. Sequenced here: cultured CD8+ T cells from PBMCs, sampled from culture after CMV antigen stimulation. The origin of the receptors is a human donor in good health (CMV status not recorded). Some clones in this sample may be carry-over from other donors' samples.

The genes are TRBV2 and TRBJ2-1; 9 positions agree with TRBD2. Germline CDR1 SNHLY, CDR2 FYNNEI. The CDR3 has 17 residues. V was pared by 3 bases and J by 7 bases, with 13 bases of the junction left unmatched. CDR3 sequence (DNA): TGTGCCAGCAGTGACTCGTTAGCGGGGGCCAGAGGGAATGAGCAGTTCTTC. This codes for CASSDSLAGARGNEQFF.

The chain uses TRBV2 and TRBJ2-2; a weak D match, TRBD2 (6 bases). V dropped 3 bases and J dropped 2 bases, with 10 bases sitting between them. CDR1 is SNHLY and CDR2 is FYNNEI in the germline V gene. There are 15 residues in the CDR3. This CDR3 reads CASSDTGENTGELFF. CDR3 nucleotide sequence: TGTGCCAGCAGTGATACGGGGGAAAACACCGGGGAGCTGTTTTTT.

This chain joins TRBV2 and TRBJ1-2; no reliable D call. The CDR3 covers 14 residues. V was trimmed by 4 bases and J by 0 bases, leaving 9 bases between them. CDR1 and CDR2 from the germline V gene are SNHLY and FYNNEI. The CDR3, as DNA: TGTGCCAGCAGTGGGGTGGATACTAACTATGGCTACACCTTC. The encoded protein is CASSGVDTNYGYTF.

This sequence joins TRBV7-8 and TRBJ2-1; tentative D call: TRBD1 (6 bases). Per the germline V gene, CDR1 is SGHVS and CDR2 is FQNEAQ. This CDR3 region has 15 residues. Trimming took off 3 bases at V and 5 bases at J, with 14 bases between the two ends. The CDR3 region is CASSFDRLADNEQFF. In DNA, the CDR3 is TGTGCCAGCAGCTTTGACAGGTTAGCAGACAATGAGCAGTTCTTC.

Only one count was recorded for this clonotype. J is TRBJ2-1 and V is TRBV6-1; D ambiguous. The CDR3 loop spans 13 amino acids. In germline, CDR1 is MNHNS, CDR2 SASEGT. V was trimmed by 7 bases and J by 2 bases, leaving 9 bases between them. The CDR3 region is CASTQRAYNEQFF. CDR3 sequence (DNA): TGTGCCAGCACCCAAAGGGCCTACAATGAGCAGTTCTTC.

Concerning this clonotype: A much bigger clone sits one base away, suggesting this may be a read error. The chain is built from TRBV7-6 and TRBJ2-3; weak D call: TRBD2 (5 bases). Trimming left V 1 base short and J 4 bases short, with 15 bases between. CDR3 length: 16 residues. The V gene's germline CDR1 is SGHVS and CDR2 FNYEAQ. CDR3 in DNA: TGTGCCAGCAGCTTAGGTGCGGAGGCAGTACCAGATACGCAGTATTTT. Its translation: CASSLGAEAVPDTQYF. Supplemented by reference TRBV7-6 and TRBJ2-3, the full variable domain reads GAGVSQSPRYKVTKRGQDVALRCDPISGHVSLYWYRQALGQGPEFLTYFNYEAQQDKSGLPNDRFSAERPEGSISTLTIQRTEQRDSAMYRCASSLGAEAVPDTQYFGPGTRLTVL.

This clonotype was counted a few times. The V gene is TRBV14, the J gene TRBJ2-7, with D possibly matching TRBD2 (6 bases). Trimming took off 2 bases at V and 2 bases at J, with 10 bases between the two ends. Germline V gene lookup returns CDR1 SGHDN and CDR2 FVKESK. The CDR3 has 14 amino acids. CDR3 in amino acids: CASSQFPGAYEQYV. CDR3 DNA: TGTGCCAGCAGCCAATTCCCGGGGGCCTACGAGCAGTACGTC.

The CDR3 nucleotides are TGCAGTGCTAGGGACAGGGGGCACTCCTACGAGCAGTACGTC. As protein: CSARDRGHSYEQYV. J is TRBJ2-7 and V is TRBV20-1; TRBD1 agrees at 11 bases. CDR1 DFQATT and CDR2 SNEGSKA come from the germline V gene (reference sequence). Trimming took 3 bases from V and 0 from J; bases not matched to a gene: 1. This CDR3 comprises 14 residues.

This clonotype was counted at least ten times. CDR3 DNA: TGTGCCAGCAGCTTAGGATCAGGGGGCCCCACAGATACGCAGTATTTT. Translated, it gives CASSLGSGGPTDTQYF. The chain has TRBV7-6 and TRBJ2-3, with 8 nucleotides matching TRBD1. The CDR3 sequence is 16 residues long. The germline CDR1 and CDR2 sequences are SGHVS and FNYEAQ. The junction had 5 bases not matched to a gene; V was cut back by 1 base and J by 2 bases.

The rearrangement joins TRBV27 to TRBJ2-1; no firm D call. V was cut by 3 bases and J by 4 bases, with 10 bases left in between. The CDR3 runs to 14 residues. Germline CDR1 MNHEY, CDR2 SMNVEV (reference sequence). The CDR3 region has the DNA TGTGCCAGCAGTTTCAGCTTGGGATACAATGAGCAGTTCTTC. Translated: CASSFSLGYNEQFF.

This clonotype was counted between two and nine times. The V call is TRBV2, the J call TRBJ1-6, with D unresolved. Germline V gene lookup returns CDR1 SNHLY and CDR2 FYNNEI. The ends were cut back, 2 bases at V and 5 bases at J, with 10 bases in the middle. There are 15 residues in the CDR3. The chain's CDR3 is CASSEKGINNSPLHF. CDR3 nucleotide sequence: TGTGCCAGCAGTGAAAAAGGCATAAATAATTCACCCCTCCACTTT.

The rearrangement links TRBV27 to TRBJ1-1; TRBD1 might be the D (5 bases). The CDR3 sequence is 14 residues long. V gave up 3 bases and J gave up 4 bases, with 12 bases separating them. CDR1 and CDR2 from the germline V gene are MNHEY and SMNVEV (reference sequence). CDR3 protein: CASSFGAEGTEAFF. The DNA of the CDR3 is TGTGCCAGCAGTTTTGGGGCAGAGGGCACTGAAGCTTTCTTT.

This clonotype was detected only a few times. The rearrangement uses TRBV5-5 and TRBJ2-6; D remains unclear. The germline V and J ends were trimmed by 2 bases and 0 bases, with 12 bases remaining between them. Germline-derived CDR1 and CDR2 are SGHKS and YYEKEE (reference sequence). This CDR3 region has 17 residues. This chain's CDR3 is CASSFHRISSGANVLTF. CDR3 sequence (DNA): TGTGCCAGCAGCTTTCATAGGATTAGCTCTGGGGCCAACGTCCTGACTTTC.

V gene TRBV19 combines with J gene TRBJ2-5; 9 bases match TRBD1. The V gene's germline CDR1 is LNHDA and CDR2 SQIVND (reference sequence). V was clipped by 8 bases and J by 4 bases; unmatched bases: 11. The CDR3 spans 15 residues. CDR3 nucleotide sequence: TGTGCCAGTGGCCAGACAGGGGGACTGGGAGAGACCCAGTACTTC. Its translation: CASGQTGGLGETQYF.

This clonotype was detected a few times. The chain employs TRBV7-8 and TRBJ2-7, with D maybe TRBD1 (5 bases). Trimming stripped 5 bases from V and 0 bases from J, with 11 bases between. This CDR3 has 14 amino acids. Germline loops: CDR1 SGHVS, CDR2 FQNEAQ. The CDR3 DNA reads as TGTGCCAGCAGCGAAGGACACGGCTCCTACGAGCAGTACGTC. Its translation is CASSEGHGSYEQYV.

The chain couples TRBV7-8 to TRBJ1-4; D gene unclear. The CDR3 runs 12 residues. Trimming removed 6 bases from V and 6 bases from J, with 8 bases in between. Germline V lookup: CDR1 SGHVS, CDR2 FQNEAQ. In DNA form, the CDR3 reads TGTGCCAGCAGTGCGGCGGATGAAAAACTGTTTTTT. This encodes CASSAADEKLFF.

This chain links TRBV10-1 with TRBJ1-1; the D is unclear. Germline-derived CDR1 and CDR2 are WNHNN and SYGVQD (reference sequence). Trimming removed 0 bases at V and 6 bases at J, with 8 bases between. The CDR3 contains 13 residues. The CDR3 DNA is TGCGCCAGCAGTGAGTCGTGGGGTCCTGAAGCTTTCTTT. This translates into CASSESWGPEAFF.

This clonotype came up many times. The rearrangement uses TRBV12-3 or TRBV12-4 and TRBJ2-7; D is perhaps TRBD1 (6 bases). The V and J ends lost 7 bases and 2 bases respectively, with 15 bases between them. This CDR3 has 14 residues. CDR3 sequence: CASKGHHTAYEQYF. The CDR3 DNA follows: TGTGCCAGCAAGGGACACCACACCGCCTACGAGCAGTACTTC.

Only a few counts were recorded for this clonotype. The V gene is TRBV6-5, the J gene TRBJ1-6; D is undetermined. The V gene lost 2 bases and the J gene lost 7 bases, with 3 bases spanning the gap. Per germline, CDR1 MNHEY and CDR2 SVGAGI. CDR3 length equals 12 residues. Here the CDR3 DNA reads TGTGCCAGCAGTTACGTCAATTCACCCCTCCACTTT. As protein: CASSYVNSPLHF.

The gene calls are TRBV29-1 and TRBJ1-2; no clear D. The CDR3 contains 14 residues. The germline V gene encodes CDR1 SQVTM and CDR2 ANQGSEA. Deletions cut 7 bases from V and 1 base from J, with 16 bases between. The CDR3 loop is CSASPASLNYGYTF. For the CDR3, the DNA is TGCAGCGCCTCCCCCGCGAGCCTTAACTATGGCTACACCTTC.

V gene TRBV7-6 combines with J gene TRBJ2-3, with 11 bases that match TRBD2. J lost 0 bases, V lost 6 bases, and 5 bases had no gene match. The CDR3 has 16 amino acids. Germline V gene sequence: CDR1 SGHVS, CDR2 FNYEAQ. The CDR3 protein is CASSWTSGSSTDTQYF. The CDR3 nucleotides read TGTGCCAGCAGTTGGACTAGCGGGTCTAGCACAGATACGCAGTATTTT.

The V call is TRBV10-3, the J call TRBJ2-7; 8 nucleotides agree with TRBD1. Germline CDR1 and CDR2: ENHRY and SYGVKD. The CDR3 consists of 15 residues. Trimming at V came to 3 bases and at J to 4 bases, leaving 8 bases not matched to a gene. The CDR3 nucleotides are TGTGCCATCAGTGACGGGACAGGATCATGGTACGAGCAGTACGTC. Translation gives CAISDGTGSWYEQYV.

For the CDR3, the DNA is TGTGCCAGCAGTTTGTCAGTACTCTATGGCTACACCTTC. This gives the protein CASSLSVLYGYTF. This chain uses TRBV12-3 or TRBV12-4 with TRBJ1-2; the D is unclear. V was cut by 3 bases and J by 4 bases, with 9 bases left in between. The CDR3 extends over 13 amino acids.

The rearrangement links TRBV6-1 to TRBJ2-1; the match to TRBD1 covers 8 bases. Trimming at V came to 2 bases and at J to 3 bases, leaving 12 bases not matched to a gene. Germline V gene data show CDR1 as MNHNS and CDR2 as SASEGT. The CDR3 sequence is 18 residues long. The CDR3 DNA reads TGTGCCAGCAGTGAAAACCCTCGTAGGACAGGGTACTACAATGAGCAGTTCTTC. Amino acids: CASSENPRRTGYYNEQFF.

The V gene is TRBV10-3, the J gene TRBJ2-3, with 13 bases that match TRBD2. The CDR3 covers 17 residues. With V trimmed by 8 bases and J by 2 bases, 10 bases remained unmatched. CDR1 ENHRY and CDR2 SYGVKD come from the germline V gene. CDR3 in amino acids: CAIGLAGVKEPTDTQYF. The DNA of the CDR3 is TGTGCCATCGGACTAGCGGGGGTGAAAGAACCCACAGATACGCAGTATTTT.

The V call is TRBV7-9, the J call TRBJ2-7; the D is unclear. V lost 4 bases and J 2 bases, leaving 9 bases between the germline ends. CDR1 is SEHNR and CDR2 is FQNEAQ in the germline V gene (reference sequence). The CDR3 has 13 amino acids. The CDR3 spells CASSSRATYEQYF. CDR3 coding DNA: TGTGCCAGCAGCTCAAGGGCCACCTACGAGCAGTACTTC.

The V and J genes are TRBV15 and TRBJ2-7; D is unclear. V lost 3 bases, J lost 5 bases, and 8 bases lay in between. CDR1 and CDR2 from the germline V gene are LNHNV and YYDKDF (reference sequence). The CDR3 loop spans 12 amino acids. CDR3 loop: CATSSLGNEQYF. The CDR3 nucleotides are TGTGCCACCAGCAGCTTAGGGAACGAGCAGTACTTC. Full variable domain (outside the CDR3, taken from reference TRBV15 and TRBJ2-7): DAMVIQNPRYQVTQFGKPVTLSCSQTLNHNVMYWYQQKSSQAPKLLFHYYDKDFNNEADTPDNFQSRRPNTSFCFLDIRSPGLGDTAMYLCATSSLGNEQYFGPGTRLTVT.

This chain links TRBV19 with TRBJ2-3, with 7 bases lining up with TRBD2. The CDR3 consists of 17 residues. Germline CDR1 and CDR2: LNHDA and SQIVND (reference sequence). J lost 5 bases, V lost 3 bases, and 14 bases had no gene match. The CDR3 protein is CASSIMGGRGGEDTQYF. The CDR3 DNA is TGTGCCAGTAGTATCATGGGAGGGAGGGGTGGAGAAGATACGCAGTATTTT.